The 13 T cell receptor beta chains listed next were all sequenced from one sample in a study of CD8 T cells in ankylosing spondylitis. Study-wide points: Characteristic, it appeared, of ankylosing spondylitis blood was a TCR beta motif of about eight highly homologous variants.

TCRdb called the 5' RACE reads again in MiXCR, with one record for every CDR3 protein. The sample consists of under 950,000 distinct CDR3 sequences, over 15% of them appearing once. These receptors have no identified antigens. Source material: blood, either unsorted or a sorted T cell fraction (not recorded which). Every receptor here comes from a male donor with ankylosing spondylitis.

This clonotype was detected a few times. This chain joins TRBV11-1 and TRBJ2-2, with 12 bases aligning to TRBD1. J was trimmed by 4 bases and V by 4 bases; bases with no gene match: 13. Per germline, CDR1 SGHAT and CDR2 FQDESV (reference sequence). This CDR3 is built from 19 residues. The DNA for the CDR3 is TGTGCCAGCAGCTCTCCCCCGGGGACAGGGGGCCGGCCCACCGGGGAGCTGTTTTTT. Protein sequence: CASSSPPGTGGRPTGELFF.

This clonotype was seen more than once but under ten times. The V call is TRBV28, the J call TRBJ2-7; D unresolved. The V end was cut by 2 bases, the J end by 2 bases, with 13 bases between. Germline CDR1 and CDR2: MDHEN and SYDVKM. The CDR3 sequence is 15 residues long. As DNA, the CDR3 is TGTGCCAGCAGTTTACCGACCGGAAGGACCTACGAGCAGTACTTC. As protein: CASSLPTGRTYEQYF.

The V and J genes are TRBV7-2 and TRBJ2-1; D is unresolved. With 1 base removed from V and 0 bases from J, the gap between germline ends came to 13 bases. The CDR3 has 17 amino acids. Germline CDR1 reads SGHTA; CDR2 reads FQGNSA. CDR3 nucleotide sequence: TGTGCCAGCAGCTTAGAGCCTCCCTTGAGCTCCTACAATGAGCAGTTCTTC. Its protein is CASSLEPPLSSYNEQFF.

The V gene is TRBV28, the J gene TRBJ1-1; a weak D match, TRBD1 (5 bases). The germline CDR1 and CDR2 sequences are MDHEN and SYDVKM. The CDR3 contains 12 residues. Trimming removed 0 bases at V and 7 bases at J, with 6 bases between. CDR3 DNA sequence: TGTGCCAGCAGTTTATGGACAGATGAAGCTTTCTTT. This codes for CASSLWTDEAFF.

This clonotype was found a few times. The CDR3 DNA sequence: TGTGCCATCACCCCCACAAGCGGCACCGGGGAGCTGTTTTTT. Protein sequence: CAITPTSGTGELFF. The genes are TRBV10-3 and TRBJ2-2; maybe TRBD2 (5 bases). Trimming cost V 7 bases and J 4 bases, with 13 bases left between them. The germline CDR1 and CDR2 sequences are ENHRY and SYGVKD. The CDR3 is 14 amino acids.

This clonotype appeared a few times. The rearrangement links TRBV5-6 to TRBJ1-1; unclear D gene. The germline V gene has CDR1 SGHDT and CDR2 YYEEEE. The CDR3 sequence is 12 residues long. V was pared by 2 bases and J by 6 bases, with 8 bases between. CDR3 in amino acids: CASSLGNAEAFF. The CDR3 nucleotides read TGTGCCAGCAGCTTAGGTAACGCTGAAGCTTTCTTT.

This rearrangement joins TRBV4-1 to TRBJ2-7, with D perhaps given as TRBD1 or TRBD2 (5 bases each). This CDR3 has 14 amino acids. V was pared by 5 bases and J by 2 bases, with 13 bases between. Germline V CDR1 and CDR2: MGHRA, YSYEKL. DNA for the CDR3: TGCGCCAGCAGCATACCAGGGACCACCTACGAGCAGTACTTC. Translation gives CASSIPGTTYEQYF.

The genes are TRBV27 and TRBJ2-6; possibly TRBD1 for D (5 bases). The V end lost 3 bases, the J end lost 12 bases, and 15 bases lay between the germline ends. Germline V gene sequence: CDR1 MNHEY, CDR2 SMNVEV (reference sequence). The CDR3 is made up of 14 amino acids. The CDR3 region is CASSLSRGTSVLTF. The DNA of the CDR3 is TGTGCCAGCAGTTTGTCTAGGGGCACCAGCGTCCTGACTTTC.

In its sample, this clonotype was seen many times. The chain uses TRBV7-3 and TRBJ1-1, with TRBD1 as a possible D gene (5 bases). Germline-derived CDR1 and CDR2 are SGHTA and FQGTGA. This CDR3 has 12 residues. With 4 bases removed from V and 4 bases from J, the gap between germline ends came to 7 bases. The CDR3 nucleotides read TGTGCCAGCAGCTGGGGGGGCACTGAAGCTTTCTTT. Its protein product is CASSWGGTEAFF.

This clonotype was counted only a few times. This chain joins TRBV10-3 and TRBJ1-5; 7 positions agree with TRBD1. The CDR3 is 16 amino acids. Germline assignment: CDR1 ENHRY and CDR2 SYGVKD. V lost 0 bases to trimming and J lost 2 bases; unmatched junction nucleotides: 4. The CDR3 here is CAISESGQLGNQPQHF. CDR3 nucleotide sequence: TGTGCCATCAGTGAGTCGGGACAGTTGGGCAATCAGCCCCAGCATTTT.

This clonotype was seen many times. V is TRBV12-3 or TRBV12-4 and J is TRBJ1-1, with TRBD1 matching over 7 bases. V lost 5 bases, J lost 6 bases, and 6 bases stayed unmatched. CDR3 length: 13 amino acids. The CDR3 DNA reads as TGTGCCAGCAGTCCCCGACAGGGCTCTGAAGCTTTCTTT. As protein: CASSPRQGSEAFF.

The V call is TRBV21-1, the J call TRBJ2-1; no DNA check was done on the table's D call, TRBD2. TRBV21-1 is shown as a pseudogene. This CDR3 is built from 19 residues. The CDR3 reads CASSKAKLAVQVSYNEQFF. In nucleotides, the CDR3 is TGTGCCAGCAGCAAAGCGAAACTAGCGGTACAGGTCTCCTACAATGAGCAGTTCTTC.

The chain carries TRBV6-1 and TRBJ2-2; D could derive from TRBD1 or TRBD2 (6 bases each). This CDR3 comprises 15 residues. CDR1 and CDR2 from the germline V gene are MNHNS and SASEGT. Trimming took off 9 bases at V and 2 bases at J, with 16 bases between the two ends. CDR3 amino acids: CASGGGAINTGELFF. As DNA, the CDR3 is TGTGCCAGTGGGGGCGGGGCCATAAACACCGGGGAGCTGTTTTTT.